The sequence of this TCR beta chain was determined in a study of response to subunit inactivated influenza vaccine. Overall study findings and caveats: Each seasonal influenza vaccination, the authors suggested, recruits few new T cells.

With V trimmed by 3 bases and J by 4 bases, 14 bases remained unmatched. The V gene's germline CDR1 is DFQATT and CDR2 SNEGSKA (reference sequence). CDR3 length: 17 amino acids. TCRdb re-analysed the RT-PCR reads in MiXCR, keeping a single row per CDR3 protein. This table holds some 300,000 distinct CDR3 sequences, over 20% found once. Turning to this clonotype: The antigen is undetermined.

This TCR came from a man between 50 and 70 years old who received an inactivated influenza vaccine. Material: PBMCs from blood, obtained about 20 months after vaccination. The chain uses TRBV20-1 and TRBJ1-2, with 10 bases lining up with TRBD1. The CDR3: CSASPGQGVRLFYGYTF. CDR3 sequence (DNA): TGCAGTGCTAGCCCTGGACAGGGGGTGCGATTATTCTATGGCTACACCTTC.